This T cell receptor (beta chain) is drawn from a study of early stage breast cancer tumors. Germline trimming cut 5 bases from V and 6 bases from J; bases unmatched to any gene: 10. CDR3 size: 15 residues. Germline CDR1 reads SGHTA; CDR2 reads FQGNSA. Assay: immunoSEQ multiplex PCR; the TCRdb copy retains only in-frame clones and omits some. Of under 45,000 clones listed, about 73% are singletons. This clonotype originated in a person in their fifties with breast cancer. The chain uses TRBV7-2 and TRBJ1-1; 9 bases map to TRBD1. Sequenced: blood. CDR3 region: CASSKRQGGSSEAFF. CDR3 DNA: TGTGCCAGCAGCAAAAGACAGGGGGGTTCGTCTGAAGCTTTCTTT.